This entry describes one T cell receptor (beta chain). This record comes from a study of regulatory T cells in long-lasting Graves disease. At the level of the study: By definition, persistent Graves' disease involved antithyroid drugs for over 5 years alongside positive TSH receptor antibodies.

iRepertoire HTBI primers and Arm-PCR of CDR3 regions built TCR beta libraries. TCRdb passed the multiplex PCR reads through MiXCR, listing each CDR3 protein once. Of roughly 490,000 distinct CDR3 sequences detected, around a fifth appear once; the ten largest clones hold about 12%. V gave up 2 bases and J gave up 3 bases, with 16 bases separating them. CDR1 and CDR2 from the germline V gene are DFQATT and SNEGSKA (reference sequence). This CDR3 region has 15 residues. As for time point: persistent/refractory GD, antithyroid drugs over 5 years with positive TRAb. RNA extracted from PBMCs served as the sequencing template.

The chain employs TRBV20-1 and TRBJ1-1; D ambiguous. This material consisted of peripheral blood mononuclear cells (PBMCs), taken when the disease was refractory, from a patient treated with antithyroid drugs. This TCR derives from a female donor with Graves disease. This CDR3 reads CSARRLLSQDTEAFF. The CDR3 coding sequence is TGCAGTGCTAGACGGCTCTTAAGTCAGGACACTGAAGCTTTCTTT.